Below are 8 T cell receptor beta chains sequenced from a single sample in a study of metastatic and nonmetastatic thyroid tumors. No patient received treatment before thyroid surgery. TCRdb reprocessed the PCR reads using MiXCR. The top ten clones hold approximately 16% of a sample with about 16,000 clones, 9.5% to 15% of them seen once. The sequenced material came from tumor tissue. The source of these receptors is a female donor with papillary thyroid cancer or a benign thyroid nodule (not recorded which). Some clones in this sample may be carry-over from other donors' samples.

This clone was observed many times. V and J are TRBV2 and TRBJ2-1, with 7 bases identical to TRBD2. The CDR3 has 14 residues. The germline V gene encodes CDR1 SNHLY and CDR2 FYNNEI. Losses at the gene ends were 7 bases for V and 4 bases for J; bases not matched to a gene: 7. CDR3 loop: CASKGRGGYNEQFF. DNA for the CDR3: TGTGCCAGCAAGGGGAGGGGTGGGTACAATGAGCAGTTCTTC. Full variable domain (missing parts from reference TRBV2 and TRBJ2-1): EPEVTQTPSHQVTQMGQEVILRCVPISNHLYFYWYRQILGQKVEFLVSFYNNEISEKSEIFDDQFSVERPDGSNFTLKIRSTKLEDSAMYFCASKGRGGYNEQFFGPGTRLTVL.

This clone is medium-sized (0.01 to 0.1%) within its sample. The rearrangement joins TRBV3-1 to TRBJ2-7, with D possibly being TRBD2 (5 bases). The CDR3 is made up of 11 amino acids. Germline lookup yields CDR1 LGHDT and CDR2 YNNKEL (reference sequence). With 8 bases removed from V and 7 bases from J, the gap between germline ends came to 12 bases. CDR3 region: CASSSEGEQYF. Here the CDR3 DNA reads TGTGCCAGCTCCTCCGAGGGTGAGCAGTACTTC.

At least ten counts were recorded for this clone. The chain carries TRBV11-2 and TRBJ2-2; D is uncertain. CDR3 size: 13 residues. Trimming pared 7 bases from V and 6 bases from J, leaving 12 bases between. Germline V gene data show CDR1 as SGHAT and CDR2 as FQNNGV. The CDR3 protein is CASTRITSGELFF. The CDR3, as DNA: TGTGCCAGCACCAGGATAACGTCCGGGGAGCTGTTTTTT. The full variable domain, with the rest looked up from reference TRBV11-2 and TRBJ2-2, is EAGVAQSPRYKIIEKRQSVAFWCNPISGHATLYWYQQILGQGPKLLIQFQNNGVVDDSQLPKDRFSAERLKGVDSTLKIQPAKLEDSAVYLCASTRITSGELFFGEGSRLTVL.

This clone was seen ten or more times. Other nucleotide sequences in the sample specify the same CDR3. This chain connects TRBV29-1 to TRBJ1-5, with 9 positions matching TRBD1. After removal of 4 bases from V and 7 bases from J, the junction contained 5 bases not matched to a gene. Germline V CDR1 and CDR2: SQVTM, ANQGSEA. The CDR3 contains 13 residues. This chain's CDR3 is CSVVEGTGQPQHF. In DNA, the CDR3 is TGCAGCGTTGTGGAGGGGACAGGGCAGCCCCAGCATTTT.

This clone was detected many times. This sequence joins TRBV7-9 and TRBJ1-6; D is possibly TRBD1 (6 bases). Germline CDR1 SEHNR, CDR2 FQNEAQ (reference sequence). The ends were cut back, 5 bases at V and 9 bases at J, with 14 bases in the middle. CDR3 size: 14 residues. The CDR3 protein is CASSLGGISSPLHF. DNA of the CDR3: TGTGCCAGCAGCCTAGGGGGTATCAGTTCACCCCTCCACTTT.

The chain links TRBV7-2 to TRBJ2-3; 7 nucleotides match TRBD1. V dropped 5 bases and J dropped 6; count of bases not matched to a gene: 5. The CDR3 sequence is 13 residues long. CDR1 SGHTA and CDR2 FQGNSA come from the germline V gene. CDR3 coding DNA: TGTGCCAGCAGCCGGACAGGACAGGATACGCAGTATTTT. It codes for CASSRTGQDTQYF.

This clone was counted at least ten times. This chain links TRBV4-1 with TRBJ2-5; D gene ambiguous. This CDR3 spans 15 amino acids. Germline assignment: CDR1 MGHRA and CDR2 YSYEKL. Trimming left V 1 base short and J 5 bases short, with 14 bases between. The CDR3 spells CASSQVMLLGETQYF. CDR3 nucleotide sequence: TGCGCCAGCAGCCAAGTTATGCTACTGGGGGAGACCCAGTACTTC.

As for this clone: This sequence may be a read error, since a much larger clone differs from it by one base. The rearrangement joins TRBV20-1 to TRBJ2-5; D is perhaps TRBD1 or TRBD2 (6 bases each). The CDR3 has 15 residues. CDR1 is DFQATT and CDR2 is SNEGSKA in the germline V gene (reference sequence). V dropped 3 bases and J dropped 5 bases, with 19 bases sitting between them. CDR3 sequence: CSARALGGPSETQYF. CDR3 bases: TGCAGTGCTAGGGCCTTGGGGGGCCCGTCGGAGACCCAGTACTTC.